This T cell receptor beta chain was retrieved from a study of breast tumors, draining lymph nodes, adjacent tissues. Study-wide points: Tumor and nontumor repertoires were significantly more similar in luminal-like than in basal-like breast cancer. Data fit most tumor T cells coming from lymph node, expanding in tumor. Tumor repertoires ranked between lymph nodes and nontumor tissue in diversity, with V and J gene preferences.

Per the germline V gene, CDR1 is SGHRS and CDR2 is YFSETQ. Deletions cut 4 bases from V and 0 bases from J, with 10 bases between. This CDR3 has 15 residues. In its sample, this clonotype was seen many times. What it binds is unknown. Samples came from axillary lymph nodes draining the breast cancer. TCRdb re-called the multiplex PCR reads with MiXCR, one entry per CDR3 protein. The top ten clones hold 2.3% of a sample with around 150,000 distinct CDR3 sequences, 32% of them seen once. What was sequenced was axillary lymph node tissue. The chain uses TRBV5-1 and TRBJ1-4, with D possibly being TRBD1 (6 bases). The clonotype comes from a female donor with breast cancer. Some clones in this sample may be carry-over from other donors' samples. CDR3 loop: CASSADSSTNEKLFF. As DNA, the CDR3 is TGCGCCAGCAGCGCGGACAGTTCAACTAATGAAAAACTGTTTTTT.